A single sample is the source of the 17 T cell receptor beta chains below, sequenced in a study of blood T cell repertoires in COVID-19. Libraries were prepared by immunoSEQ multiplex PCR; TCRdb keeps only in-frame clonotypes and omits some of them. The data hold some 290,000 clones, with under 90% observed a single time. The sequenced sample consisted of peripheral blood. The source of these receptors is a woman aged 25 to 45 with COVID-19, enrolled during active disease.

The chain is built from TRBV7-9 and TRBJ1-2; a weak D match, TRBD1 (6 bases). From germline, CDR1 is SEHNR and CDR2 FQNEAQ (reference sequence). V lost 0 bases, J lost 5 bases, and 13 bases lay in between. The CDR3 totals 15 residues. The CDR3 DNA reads TGTGCCAGCAGCTTAGCGCGAGGGACAAGATATGGCTACACCTTC. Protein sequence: CASSLARGTRYGYTF.

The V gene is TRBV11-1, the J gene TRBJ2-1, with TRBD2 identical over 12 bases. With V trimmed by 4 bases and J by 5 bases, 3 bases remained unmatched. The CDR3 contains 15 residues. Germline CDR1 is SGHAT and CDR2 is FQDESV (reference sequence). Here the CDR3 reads CASSSGLAGNNEQFF. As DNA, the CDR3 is TGTGCCAGCAGCTCGGGACTAGCGGGCAACAATGAGCAGTTCTTC.

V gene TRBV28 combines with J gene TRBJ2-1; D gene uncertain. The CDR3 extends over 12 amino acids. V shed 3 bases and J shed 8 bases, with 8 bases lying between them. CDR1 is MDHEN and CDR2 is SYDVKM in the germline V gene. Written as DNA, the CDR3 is TGTGCCAGCAGTTTTTATGACTATGAGCAGTTCTTC. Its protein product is CASSFYDYEQFF. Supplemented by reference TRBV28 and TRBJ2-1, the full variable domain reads DVKVTQSSRYLVKRTGEKVFLECVQDMDHENMFWYRQDPGLGLRLIYFSYDVKMKEKGDIPEGYSVSREKKERFSLILESASTNQTSMYLCASSFYDYEQFFGPGTRLTVL.

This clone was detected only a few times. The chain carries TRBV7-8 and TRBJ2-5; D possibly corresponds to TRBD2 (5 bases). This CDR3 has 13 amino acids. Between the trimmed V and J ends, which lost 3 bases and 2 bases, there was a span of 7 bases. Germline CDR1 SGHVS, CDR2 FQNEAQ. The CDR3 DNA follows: TGTGCCAGCAGCTTGAGGGTTCAAGAGACCCAGTACTTC. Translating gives CASSLRVQETQYF.

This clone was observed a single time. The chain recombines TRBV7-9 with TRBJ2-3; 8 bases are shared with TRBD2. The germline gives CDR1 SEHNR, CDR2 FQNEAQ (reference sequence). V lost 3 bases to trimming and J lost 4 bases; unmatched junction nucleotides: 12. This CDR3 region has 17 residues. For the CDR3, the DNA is TGTGCCAGCAGCTTTAGTACTAGCGGAGGGGGGGCAGATACGCAGTATTTT. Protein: CASSFSTSGGGADTQYF. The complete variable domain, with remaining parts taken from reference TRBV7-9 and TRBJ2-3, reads DTGVSQNPRHKITKRGQNVTFRCDPISEHNRLYWYRQTLGQGPEFLTYFQNEAQLEKSRLLSDRFSAERPKGSFSTLEIQRTEQGDSAMYLCASSFSTSGGGADTQYFGPGTRLTVL.

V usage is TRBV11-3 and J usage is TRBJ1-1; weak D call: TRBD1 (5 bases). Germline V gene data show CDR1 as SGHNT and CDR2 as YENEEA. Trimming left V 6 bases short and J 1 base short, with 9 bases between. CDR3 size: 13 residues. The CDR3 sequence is CASSRQSNTEAFF. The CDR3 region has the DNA TGTGCCAGCAGTCGACAGTCGAACACTGAAGCTTTCTTT.

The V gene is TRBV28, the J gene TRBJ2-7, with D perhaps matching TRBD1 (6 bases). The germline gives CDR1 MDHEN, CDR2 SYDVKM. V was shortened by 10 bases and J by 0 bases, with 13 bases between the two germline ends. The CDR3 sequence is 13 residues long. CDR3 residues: CAIGDTNSYEQYF. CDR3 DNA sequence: TGTGCCATCGGGGACACCAACTCCTACGAGCAGTACTTC.

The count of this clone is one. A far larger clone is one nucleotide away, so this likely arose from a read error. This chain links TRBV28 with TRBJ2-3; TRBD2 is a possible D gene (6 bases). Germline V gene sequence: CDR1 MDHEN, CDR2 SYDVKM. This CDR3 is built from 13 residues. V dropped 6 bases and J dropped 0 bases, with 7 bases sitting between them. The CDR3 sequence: CASRSGSTDTQYF. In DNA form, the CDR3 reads TGTGCCAGCAGGAGCGGGAGCACAGATACGCAGTATTTT.

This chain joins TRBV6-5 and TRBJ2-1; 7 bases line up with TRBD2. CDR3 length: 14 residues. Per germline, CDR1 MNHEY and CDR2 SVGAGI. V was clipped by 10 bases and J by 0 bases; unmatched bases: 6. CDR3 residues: CATQSSGSYNEQFF. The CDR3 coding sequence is TGTGCCACCCAATCTAGCGGCTCCTACAATGAGCAGTTCTTC.

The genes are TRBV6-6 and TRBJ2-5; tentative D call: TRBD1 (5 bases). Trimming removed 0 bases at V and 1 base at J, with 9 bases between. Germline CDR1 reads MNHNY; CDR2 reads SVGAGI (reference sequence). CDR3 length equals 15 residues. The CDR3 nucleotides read TGTGCCAGCAGTTACTCCCAGGGCCCCCAAGAGACCCAGTACTTC. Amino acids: CASSYSQGPQETQYF.

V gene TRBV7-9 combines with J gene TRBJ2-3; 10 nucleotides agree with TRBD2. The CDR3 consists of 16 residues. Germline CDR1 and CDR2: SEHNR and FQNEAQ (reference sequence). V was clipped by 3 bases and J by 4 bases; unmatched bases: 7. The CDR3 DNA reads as TGTGCCAGCAGCTTTCCTAGCGGGAGCTTGGCAGATACGCAGTATTTT. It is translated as CASSFPSGSLADTQYF.

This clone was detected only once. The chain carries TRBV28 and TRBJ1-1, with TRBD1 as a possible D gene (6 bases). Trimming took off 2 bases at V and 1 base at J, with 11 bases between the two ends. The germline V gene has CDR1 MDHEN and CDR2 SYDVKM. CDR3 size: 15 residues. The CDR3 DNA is TGTGCCAGCAGTTTAGTAGGGACACAGAACACTGAAGCTTTCTTT. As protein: CASSLVGTQNTEAFF. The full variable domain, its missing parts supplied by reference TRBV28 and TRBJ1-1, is DVKVTQSSRYLVKRTGEKVFLECVQDMDHENMFWYRQDPGLGLRLIYFSYDVKMKEKGDIPEGYSVSREKKERFSLILESASTNQTSMYLCASSLVGTQNTEAFFGQGTRLTVV.

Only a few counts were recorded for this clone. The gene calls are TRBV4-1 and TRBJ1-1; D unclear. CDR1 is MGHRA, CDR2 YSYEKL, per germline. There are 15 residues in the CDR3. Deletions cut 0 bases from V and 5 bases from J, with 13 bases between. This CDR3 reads CASSQDQAGNTEAFF. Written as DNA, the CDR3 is TGCGCCAGCAGCCAAGATCAGGCGGGGAATACTGAAGCTTTCTTT.

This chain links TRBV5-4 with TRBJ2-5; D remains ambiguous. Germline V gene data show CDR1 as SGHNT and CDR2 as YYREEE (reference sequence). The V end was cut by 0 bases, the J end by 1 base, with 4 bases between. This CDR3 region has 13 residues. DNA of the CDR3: TGTGCCAGCAGCTTGGGGAGCCAAGAGACCCAGTACTTC. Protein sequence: CASSLGSQETQYF.

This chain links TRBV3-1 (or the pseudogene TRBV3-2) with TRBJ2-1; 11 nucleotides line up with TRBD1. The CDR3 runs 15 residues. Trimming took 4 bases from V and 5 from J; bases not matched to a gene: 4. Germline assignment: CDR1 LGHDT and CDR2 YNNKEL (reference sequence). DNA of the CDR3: TGTGCCAGCAGCCCGCGGACAGGGGGCAACAATGAGCAGTTCTTC. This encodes CASSPRTGGNNEQFF.

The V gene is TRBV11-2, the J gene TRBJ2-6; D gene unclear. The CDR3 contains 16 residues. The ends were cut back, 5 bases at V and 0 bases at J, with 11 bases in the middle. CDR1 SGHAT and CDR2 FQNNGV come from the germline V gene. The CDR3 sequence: CASSKTPISGANVLTF. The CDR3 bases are TGTGCCAGCAGCAAGACACCTATCTCTGGGGCCAACGTCCTGACTTTC.

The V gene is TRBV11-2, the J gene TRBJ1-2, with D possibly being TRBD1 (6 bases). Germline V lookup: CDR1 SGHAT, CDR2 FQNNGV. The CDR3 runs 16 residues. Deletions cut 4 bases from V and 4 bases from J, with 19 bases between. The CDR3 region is CASSSLRGHLGYGYTF. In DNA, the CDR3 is TGTGCCAGCAGCTCACTGAGGGGACACCTGGGCTATGGCTACACCTTC. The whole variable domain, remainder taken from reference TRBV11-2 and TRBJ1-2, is EAGVAQSPRYKIIEKRQSVAFWCNPISGHATLYWYQQILGQGPKLLIQFQNNGVVDDSQLPKDRFSAERLKGVDSTLKIQPAKLEDSAVYLCASSSLRGHLGYGYTFGSGTRLTVV.